This T cell receptor (beta chain) derives from a study of tumour-infiltrating T cells in Burkitt lymphoma (dated by TCRdb to the early 2020s). For the study in its entirety: The Burkitt lymphoma cohort included about 80 patients and covered every epidemiological subtype of the disease. Clinical outcome was correlated with TCR repertoire data, and overall and progression-free survival were found to be predicted by productive clonality independently of established prognosticators, including age at diagnosis. Overall study outcomes, separate from this receptor: Several public clonotypes were found to be shared across numerous Burkitt lymphoma patients, which suggests a shared tumour neoantigen selection that is absent from diffuse large B-cell lymphoma.

A note on this clone: This clone's antigen is unknown. No much larger clone is present one base from it, and per-base qualities are unavailable.

Libraries came from the immunoSEQ multiplex PCR assay. TCRdb's version of the immuneACCESS table is confined to in-frame rearrangements and falls short of the full clone set. An unresolved V gene accounts for under half of the shortfall where checked; the remainder is of unknown origin. For this sample there are approximately 3,000 clones; 13% appear just once. About 8.4% of the sample is in the top ten clones. V trim: 3 bases; J trim: 4 bases; unmatched bases: 5. Including cysteine and phenylalanine, the CDR3 has 14 amino acids. This entry keeps only the CDR3 DNA: 42 bases, framed from base 1. Per the germline V gene, LGHNT is the CDR1 and FRNRAP is the CDR2.

Sequencing was done on a sample of tumor tissue. The chain is assembled from TRBV12-5 and TRBJ1-1, and 7 junctional nucleotides match TRBD1. This TCR was recovered from a human donor with Burkitt lymphoma. The CDR3 sequence is CASGLPRDSTEAFF. The DNA reads TGTGCTAGTGGTTTACCCCGGGACAGCACTGAAGCTTTCTTT.